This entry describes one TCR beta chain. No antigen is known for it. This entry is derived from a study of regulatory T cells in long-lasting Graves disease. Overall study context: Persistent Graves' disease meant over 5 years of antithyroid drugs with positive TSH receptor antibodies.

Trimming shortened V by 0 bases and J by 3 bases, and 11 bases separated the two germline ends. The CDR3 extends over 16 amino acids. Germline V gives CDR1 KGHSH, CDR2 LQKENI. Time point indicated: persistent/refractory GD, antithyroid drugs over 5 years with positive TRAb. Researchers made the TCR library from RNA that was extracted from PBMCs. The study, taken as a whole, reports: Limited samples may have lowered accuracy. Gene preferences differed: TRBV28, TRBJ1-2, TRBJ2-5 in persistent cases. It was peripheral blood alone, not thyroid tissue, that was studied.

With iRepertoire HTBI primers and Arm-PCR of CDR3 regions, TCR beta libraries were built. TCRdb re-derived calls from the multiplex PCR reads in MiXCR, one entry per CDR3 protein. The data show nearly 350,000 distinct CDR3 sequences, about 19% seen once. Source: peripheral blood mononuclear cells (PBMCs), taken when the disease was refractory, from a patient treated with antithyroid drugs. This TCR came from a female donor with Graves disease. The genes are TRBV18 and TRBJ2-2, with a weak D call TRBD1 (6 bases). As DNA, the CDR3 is TGTGCCAGCTCACCACCAATGGGGGCCGACACCGGGGAGCTGTTTTTT. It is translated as CASSPPMGADTGELFF.